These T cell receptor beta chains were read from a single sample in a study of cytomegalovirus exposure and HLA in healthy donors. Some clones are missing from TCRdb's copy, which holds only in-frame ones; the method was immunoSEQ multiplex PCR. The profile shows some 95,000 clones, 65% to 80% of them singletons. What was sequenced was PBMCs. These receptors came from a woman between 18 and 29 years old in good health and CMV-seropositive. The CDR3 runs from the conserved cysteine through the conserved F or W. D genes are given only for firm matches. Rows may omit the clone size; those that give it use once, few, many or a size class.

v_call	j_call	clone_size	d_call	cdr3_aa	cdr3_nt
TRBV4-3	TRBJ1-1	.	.	CASSQDTGLNTEAFF	TGCGCCAGCAGCCAAGATACGGGACTAAACACTGAAGCTTTCTTT
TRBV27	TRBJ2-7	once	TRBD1	CASSSPGGSYEQYF	TGTGCCAGCAGTTCACCAGGGGGTTCCTACGAGCAGTACTTC
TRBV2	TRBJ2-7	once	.	CASSTGPSSYEQYF	TGTGCCAGCAGCACAGGGCCGAGCTCCTACGAGCAGTACTTC
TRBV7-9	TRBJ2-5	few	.	CASSSSWGGSGETQYF	TGTGCCAGCAGCTCAAGCTGGGGTGGGAGCGGAGAGACCCAGTACTTC
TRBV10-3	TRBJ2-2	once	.	CATGQSELFF	TGTGCCACCGGACAGTCGGAGCTGTTTTTT
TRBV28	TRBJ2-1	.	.	CASSSWAEQFF	TGTGCCAGCAGTTCTTGGGCTGAGCAGTTCTTC
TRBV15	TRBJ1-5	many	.	CATSRGGLNRNQPQHF	TGTGCCACCAGCAGGGGGGGACTGAACCGCAATCAGCCCCAGCATTTT
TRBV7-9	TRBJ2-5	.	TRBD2	CASSVLSGLAAQETQYF	TGTGCCAGCAGCGTGCTGTCTGGACTAGCGGCCCAAGAGACCCAGTACTTC
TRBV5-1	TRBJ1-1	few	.	CASSPVQVKNTEAFF	TGCGCCAGCAGCCCGGTACAGGTGAAGAACACTGAAGCTTTCTTT
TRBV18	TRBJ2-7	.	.	CASSPDNYEQYF	TGTGCCAGCTCACCAGACAACTACGAGCAGTACTTC
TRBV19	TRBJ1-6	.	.	CASSGGPRSYNSPLHF	TGTGCCAGTAGCGGAGGCCCCCGCTCCTATAATTCACCCCTCCACTTT
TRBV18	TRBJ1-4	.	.	CASSPSGVSEKLFF	TGTGCCAGCTCACCTTCAGGGGTGAGTGAAAAACTGTTTTTT
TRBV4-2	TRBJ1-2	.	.	CASSQDTAGLSGYTF	TGTGCCAGCAGCCAAGATACGGCAGGGTTAAGTGGCTACACCTTC
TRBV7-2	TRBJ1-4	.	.	CASSLRSGVTEKLFF	TGTGCCAGCAGCTTACGGTCAGGGGTTACGGAAAAACTGTTTTTT
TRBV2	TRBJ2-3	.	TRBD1	CAANRGKRTDTQYF	TGTGCCGCAAACAGGGGGAAACGCACAGATACGCAGTATTTT
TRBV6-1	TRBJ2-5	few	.	CASSLGGPMETQYF	TGTGCCAGCAGTTTGGGGGGGCCGATGGAGACCCAGTACTTC
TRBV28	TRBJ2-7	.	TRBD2	CASSMTSGVSF	TGTGCCAGCAGTATGACTAGCGGGGTTTCCTTC
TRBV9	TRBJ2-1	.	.	CASSASGAPLNEQFF	TGTGCCAGCAGCGCTAGTGGGGCCCCTCTAAATGAGCAGTTCTTC
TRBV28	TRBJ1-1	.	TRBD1	CASSLGQKNTEAFF	TGTGCCAGCAGTCTGGGACAGAAGAACACTGAAGCTTTCTTT
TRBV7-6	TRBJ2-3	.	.	CASSPHRDTTDTQYF	TGTGCCAGCAGCCCCCACAGGGATACCACAGATACGCAGTATTTT
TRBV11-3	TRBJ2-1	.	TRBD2	CASSPTRRGDPWGTYNEQFF	TGTGCCAGCAGCCCCACTAGGCGGGGGGATCCTTGGGGGACCTACAATGAGCAGTTCTTC
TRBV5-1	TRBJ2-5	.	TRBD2	CASSLVGTSSSGETQYF	TGCGCCAGCAGCTTGGTGGGGACTAGCAGTTCGGGGGAGACCCAGTACTTC
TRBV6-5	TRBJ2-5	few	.	CASSPLRGWTQYF	TGTGCCAGCAGTCCTCTCCGCGGATGGACCCAGTACTTC
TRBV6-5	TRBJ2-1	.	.	CASSLTGSSHEQFF	TGTGCCAGCAGTTTAACGGGGTCCTCCCATGAGCAGTTCTTC
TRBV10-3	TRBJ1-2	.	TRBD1	CAISASGTGRRTYGYTF	TGTGCCATCAGTGCCTCCGGGACAGGTCGCCGAACTTATGGCTACACCTTC
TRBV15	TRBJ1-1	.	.	CATSRNTEAFF	TGTGCCACCAGCCGGAACACTGAAGCTTTCTTT
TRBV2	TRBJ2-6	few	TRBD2	CASNLRQGGEAGANGLTF	TGTGCCAGCAACTTACGGCAGGGAGGGGAAGCTGGGGCCAACGGCCTGACTTTC
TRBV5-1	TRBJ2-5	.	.	CASSLVSGSRETQYF	TGCGCCAGCAGCTTGGTTTCCGGGAGCCGGGAGACCCAGTACTTC
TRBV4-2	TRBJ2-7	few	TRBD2	CASRGGLAPTYEQYF	TGTGCCAGCAGGGGGGGACTAGCGCCTACCTACGAGCAGTACTTC
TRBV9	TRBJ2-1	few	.	CASSVAGEQFF	TGTGCCAGCAGCGTAGCAGGTGAGCAGTTCTTC
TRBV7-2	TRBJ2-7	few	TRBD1	CASSQDPGTGGYEQYF	TGTGCCAGCAGCCAAGACCCCGGGACAGGGGGCTACGAGCAGTACTTC
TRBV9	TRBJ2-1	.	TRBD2	CASSVGLADYYNEQFF	TGTGCCAGCAGCGTAGGGCTAGCGGACTACTACAATGAGCAGTTCTTC
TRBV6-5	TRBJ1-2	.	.	CASRGGPLGGYTF	TGTGCCAGCAGGGGGGGTCCGCTCGGAGGCTACACCTTC
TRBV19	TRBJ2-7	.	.	CASSILRGREQYF	TGTGCCAGTAGTATCCTCAGGGGGAGGGAGCAGTACTTC
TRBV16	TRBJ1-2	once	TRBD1	CASSPDGQATYGYTF	TGTGCCAGCAGCCCCGACGGACAGGCGACCTATGGCTACACCTTC
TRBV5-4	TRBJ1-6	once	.	CASSFPGNSPLHF	TGTGCCAGCAGCTTCCCGGGGAATTCACCCCTCCACTTT
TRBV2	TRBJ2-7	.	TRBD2	CASSSGTSGGAFPYEQYF	TGTGCCAGCAGTTCAGGGACTAGCGGGGGGGCCTTCCCCTACGAGCAGTACTTC
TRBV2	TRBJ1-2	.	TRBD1	CASSVTGGYGYTF	TGTGCCAGCAGTGTGACAGGGGGATATGGCTACACCTTC
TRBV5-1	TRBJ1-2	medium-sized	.	CASSFGHGVGSMGYTF	TGCGCCAGCAGCTTCGGACACGGCGTAGGTTCTATGGGCTACACCTTC
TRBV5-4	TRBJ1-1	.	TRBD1	CASSLVQGVGTEAFF	TGTGCCAGCAGCTTGGTTCAGGGGGTGGGCACTGAAGCTTTCTTT
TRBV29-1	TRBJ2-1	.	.	CSVDAGYNEQFF	TGCAGCGTTGATGCAGGCTACAATGAGCAGTTCTTC
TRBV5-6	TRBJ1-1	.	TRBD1	CASTRDRVLNTEAFF	TGTGCCAGCACCCGGGACAGGGTATTGAACACTGAAGCTTTCTTT
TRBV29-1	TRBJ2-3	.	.	CSVGRGTHTDTQYF	TGCAGCGTTGGAAGGGGCACACACACAGATACGCAGTATTTT
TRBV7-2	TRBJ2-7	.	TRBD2	CASSPEGPSGGREYF	TGTGCCAGCAGCCCTGAGGGGCCTAGCGGGGGCCGAGAGTACTTC
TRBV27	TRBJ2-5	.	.	CASSLNRGRGETQYF	TGTGCCAGCAGTTTGAATCGAGGGAGAGGGGAGACCCAGTACTTC
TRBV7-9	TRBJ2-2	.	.	CASSLGGGFTGELFF	TGTGCCAGCAGCTTAGGGGGAGGATTCACCGGGGAGCTGTTTTTT
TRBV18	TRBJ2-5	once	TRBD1	CASSPEGAQETQYF	TGTGCCAGCTCACCAGAGGGGGCCCAAGAGACCCAGTACTTC
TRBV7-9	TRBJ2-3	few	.	CASSQPGLGTDTQYF	TGTGCCAGCAGCCAGCCGGGACTCGGCACAGATACGCAGTATTTT
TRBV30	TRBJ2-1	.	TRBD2	CAWTVGGGRAYNEQFF	TGTGCCTGGACCGTGGGAGGCGGGAGGGCCTACAATGAGCAGTTCTTC
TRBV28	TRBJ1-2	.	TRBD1	CASSLEGAYGYTF	TGTGCCAGCAGCTTGGAGGGGGCTTATGGCTACACCTTC
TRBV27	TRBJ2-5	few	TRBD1	CASSLGGQGPRETQYF	TGTGCCAGCAGCTTAGGAGGACAGGGGCCGAGAGAGACCCAGTACTTC
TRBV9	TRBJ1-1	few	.	CASSIGQLNTEAFF	TGTGCCAGCAGCATTGGACAGTTGAACACTGAAGCTTTCTTT
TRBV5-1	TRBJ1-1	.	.	CASSLGGGPRVNTEAFF	TGCGCCAGCAGCTTGGGGGGGGGCCCCCGCGTGAACACTGAAGCTTTCTTT
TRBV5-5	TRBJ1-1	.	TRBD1	CASSLLGTGGAGTEAFF	TGTGCCAGCAGCTTGTTGGGGACAGGCGGGGCGGGGACTGAAGCTTTCTTT
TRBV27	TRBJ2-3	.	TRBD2	CASTRTSGDTDTQYF	TGTGCCAGCACCCGGACTAGCGGGGACACAGATACGCAGTATTTT
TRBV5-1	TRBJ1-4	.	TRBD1	CASSLADRENEKLFF	TGCGCCAGCAGCTTGGCGGACAGGGAGAATGAAAAACTGTTTTTT
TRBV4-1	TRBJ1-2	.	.	CASSQAHFSGTRYTF	TGCGCCAGCAGCCAAGCTCATTTCTCCGGGACACGGTACACCTTC
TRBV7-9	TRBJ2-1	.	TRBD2	CASSTTSGEQFF	TGTGCCAGCAGCACAACTAGCGGAGAGCAGTTCTTC
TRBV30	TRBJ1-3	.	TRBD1	CAWRVQGSRGNTIYF	TGTGCCTGGAGGGTACAGGGGTCTCGTGGAAACACCATATATTTT
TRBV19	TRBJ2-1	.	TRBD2	CASTPTHLAGVYNEQFF	TGTGCCAGTACCCCCACCCACCTAGCGGGGGTTTACAATGAGCAGTTCTTC